Shown below are 15 T cell receptor beta chains from a single sample sequenced in a study of PD-1 blockade in classical Hodgkin lymphoma. The data were produced by immunoSEQ multiplex PCR, yet TCRdb's version contains in-frame clones alone and is incomplete. The table shows fewer than 35,000 clones, with about four fifths occurring only once. Time point given: cycle 4 day 1 (C4D1), after around six weeks of nivolumab. In every patient, relapse followed autologous stem cell transplantation, while exposure to brentuximab vedotin differed. Specimen: peripheral blood mononuclear cells (PBMCs), collected before the fourth cycle of nivolumab. All receptors derive from a human donor with classical Hodgkin lymphoma.

The rearrangement joins TRBV9 to TRBJ1-1; D remains unclear. The germline gives CDR1 SGDLS, CDR2 YYNGEE. V was cut by 5 bases and J by 6 bases, with 17 bases left in between. The CDR3 consists of 14 residues. The CDR3 DNA sequence: TGTGCCAGCAGTCCCTCACGCGGGAGGCCTGAAGCTTTCTTT. It yields the protein CASSPSRGRPEAFF.

The V call is TRBV5-4, the J call TRBJ2-3, with 7 bases identical to TRBD2. This CDR3 is built from 16 residues. J was trimmed by 1 base and V by 0 bases; bases with no gene match: 5. In germline, CDR1 is SGHNT, CDR2 YYREEE (reference sequence). CDR3 amino acids: CASSLGSGARTDTQYF. CDR3 nucleotide sequence: TGTGCCAGCAGCTTGGGGAGCGGGGCCCGCACAGATACGCAGTATTTT.

The chain uses TRBV7-3 and TRBJ2-3, with 9 bases identical to TRBD2. J lost 0 bases, V lost 1 base, and 5 bases had no gene match. This CDR3 region has 17 residues. CDR1 SGHTA and CDR2 FQGTGA come from the germline V gene. This CDR3 is CASSLMGLATSTDTQYF. CDR3 nucleotides: TGTGCCAGCAGCTTAATGGGACTAGCAACTAGCACAGATACGCAGTATTTT.

This clone came up a few times. The rearrangement uses TRBV5-5 and TRBJ1-2; no firm D call. From germline, CDR1 is SGHKS and CDR2 YYEKEE (reference sequence). Deletions cut 4 bases from V and 5 bases from J, with 18 bases between. This CDR3 has 15 residues. CDR3 DNA sequence: TGTGCCAGCAGCCCCGAAATCTCTAACTGGTATGGCTACACCTTC. This translates into CASSPEISNWYGYTF.

V is TRBV10-3 and J is TRBJ2-7; 11 bases match TRBD2. The CDR3 length is 15 residues. Trimming at V came to 7 bases and at J to 5 bases, leaving 10 bases not matched to a gene. CDR1 ENHRY and CDR2 SYGVKD come from the germline V gene. CDR3 DNA: TGTGCCATCAATGCCGCCGTAGCGGGAGGGCACGAGCAGTACTTC. The encoded protein is CAINAAVAGGHEQYF.

The V and J genes are TRBV4-3 and TRBJ2-1; TRBD1 might be the D (5 bases). Germline CDR1 reads LGHNA; CDR2 reads YSLEER. V was trimmed by 5 bases and J by 0 bases, leaving 8 bases between them. This CDR3 is built from 14 residues. The CDR3 protein is CASSWGFSYNEQFF. The CDR3, as DNA: TGCGCCAGCAGCTGGGGCTTCTCCTACAATGAGCAGTTCTTC.

The rearrangement links TRBV10-3 to TRBJ1-5; TRBD1 might be the D (5 bases). CDR3 size: 14 residues. Germline V lookup: CDR1 ENHRY, CDR2 SYGVKD. The V and J ends lost 6 bases and 0 bases respectively, with 9 bases between them. The CDR3, as DNA: TGTGCCATCAGGTCAGGGACTAGCAATCAGCCCCAGCATTTT. Protein product: CAIRSGTSNQPQHF.

CDR3 in DNA: TGTGCCAGTAGTTCCGAGCGAGGAAACACCATATATTTT. As protein: CASSSERGNTIYF. This chain joins TRBV19 and TRBJ1-3; no reliable D call. V lost 5 bases, J lost 4 bases, and 9 bases lay in between. The germline V gene encodes CDR1 LNHDA and CDR2 SQIVND (reference sequence). The CDR3 contains 13 residues.

This clone has a handful of counts. The chain carries TRBV18 and TRBJ2-7, with 11 bases matching TRBD2. The CDR3 consists of 13 residues. The J segment lost 7 bases and the V segment lost 3 bases, leaving 2 bases of the junction unmatched. Germline CDR1 is KGHSH and CDR2 is LQKENI. The CDR3 loop reads CASSPGLAAEQYF. DNA for the CDR3: TGTGCCAGCTCACCGGGACTAGCGGCAGAGCAGTACTTC.

This clone was seen a handful of times. V usage is TRBV25-1 and J usage is TRBJ1-1, with D possibly matching TRBD1 (6 bases). The V gene lost 1 base and the J gene lost 1 base, with 10 bases spanning the gap. Germline V gene data show CDR1 as MGHDK and CDR2 as SYGVNS. This CDR3 is built from 15 residues. For the CDR3, the DNA is TGTGCCAGCAGTGAATGGGGGGGCCAGAACACTGAAGCTTTCTTT. Amino acids: CASSEWGGQNTEAFF.

The CDR3 reads CGSRVGSSYNEQFF. DNA for the CDR3: TGTGGGTCGAGGGTGGGTAGCTCCTACAATGAGCAGTTCTTC. J is TRBJ2-1 and V is TRBV28, with a possible D match to TRBD2 (5 bases). There are 14 residues in the CDR3. CDR1 is MDHEN, CDR2 SYDVKM, per germline.

This clone showed up just once. The chain links TRBV28 to TRBJ2-1; 7 nucleotides match TRBD2. With 1 base clipped from V and 1 base from J, the junction kept 4 bases outside the gene matches. Looked up from germline, CDR1 is MDHEN and CDR2 is SYDVKM. There are 16 residues in the CDR3. The CDR3 DNA follows: TGTGCCAGCAGTTTATTTCGGGGGGTTTCCTACAATGAGCAGTTCTTC. Residues: CASSLFRGVSYNEQFF.

The chain joins TRBV4-3 to TRBJ1-4, with D perhaps matching TRBD1 (5 bases). This CDR3 has 16 amino acids. Trimming stripped 0 bases from V and 8 bases from J, with 16 bases between. The V gene's germline CDR1 is LGHNA and CDR2 YSLEER. CDR3 DNA sequence: TGCGCCAGCAGCCAAGAGTACGGGGCCCGGGGGGAAAAACTGTTTTTT. Residues: CASSQEYGARGEKLFF.

This clone was found a few times. The rearrangement joins TRBV7-6 to TRBJ2-2, with TRBD2 matching over 9 bases. Germline CDR1 reads SGHVS; CDR2 reads FNYEAQ. The V and J ends lost 1 base and 5 bases, in that order; junction bases with no gene match: 11. The CDR3 sequence is 18 residues long. CDR3 DNA sequence: TGTGCCAGCAGCTTAGTTTGGCGGGGGGGCCGATGGACCGGGGAGCTGTTTTTT. Translating it yields CASSLVWRGGRWTGELFF.

This clone showed up just once. Other nucleotide sequences from this sample produce the same CDR3. This rearrangement joins TRBV6-6 to TRBJ2-7, with 11 bases identical to TRBD2. This CDR3 spans 15 amino acids. The germline gives CDR1 MNHNY, CDR2 SVGAGI (reference sequence). CDR3 sequence reads: CASRPQTSGAGEQYV. CDR3 bases: TGTGCCAGCAGACCCCAGACTAGCGGGGCTGGCGAGCAATACGTC.